These 22 T cell receptor beta chains were sequenced from one sample in a study of technical replicates of blood from a handful of donors. Here immunoSEQ multiplex PCR was the method, and the copy in TCRdb shows in-frame clones only, minus some. Among about 71,000 clones listed, roughly 97% were seen once. The sequenced sample consisted of T cells isolated from PBMCs. The receptors were sampled from a human donor in good health.

This chain joins TRBV5-1 and TRBJ1-2, with TRBD1 matching over 10 bases. The CDR3 length is 14 residues. With 4 bases clipped from V and 8 bases from J, the junction kept 8 bases outside the gene matches. From germline, CDR1 is SGHRS and CDR2 YFSETQ. CDR3 nucleotides: TGCGCCAGCAGCCCGGACAGGGGGGTCTGGGGCTACACCTTC. Its translation is CASSPDRGVWGYTF. Based on the CDR3 plus reference TRBV5-1 and TRBJ1-2, the full variable domain is KAGVTQTPRYLIKTRGQQVTLSCSPISGHRSVSWYQQTPGQGLQFLFEYFSETQRNKGNFPGRFSGRQFSNSRSEMNVSTLELGDSALYLCASSPDRGVWGYTFGSGTRLTVV.

CDR3: CASSFPGLENNEQFF. DNA of the CDR3: TGTGCCAGCAGCTTTCCGGGACTGGAAAACAATGAGCAGTTCTTC. V is TRBV7-9 and J is TRBJ2-1, with D possibly matching TRBD2 (6 bases). The germline V gene has CDR1 SEHNR and CDR2 FQNEAQ (reference sequence). CDR3 length: 15 residues. V lost 3 bases and J lost 5, with 14 bases in between.

Concerning this clone: Within the sample, other DNA sequences also encode this same CDR3. J is TRBJ1-1 and V is TRBV4-1; a weak D match, TRBD1 (5 bases). Germline lookup yields CDR1 MGHRA and CDR2 YSYEKL. The CDR3 spans 13 residues. Trimming removed 2 bases at V and 1 base at J, with 5 bases between. CDR3 sequence (DNA): TGCGCCAGCAGCCAAACAGGGAACACTGAAGCTTTCTTT. Protein: CASSQTGNTEAFF.

This chain links TRBV27 with TRBJ2-2; 8 bases line up with TRBD1. V was clipped by 6 bases and J by 7 bases; unmatched bases: 10. The CDR3 loop spans 15 amino acids. CDR1 and CDR2 (germline): MNHEY, SMNVEV (reference sequence). The CDR3 DNA reads as TGTGCCAGCAGCCTAAGCCAGGGGGCGCACGGGGAGCTGTTTTTT. The encoded protein is CASSLSQGAHGELFF.

This rearrangement joins TRBV6-5 to TRBJ1-2, with unresolved D. This CDR3 is 14 amino acids long. Germline-derived CDR1 and CDR2 are MNHEY and SVGAGI. Trimming took off 0 bases at V and 3 bases at J, with 8 bases between the two ends. This chain's CDR3 is CASSYSSGYYGYTF. The DNA of the CDR3 is TGTGCCAGCAGTTACTCGTCAGGCTACTATGGCTACACCTTC.

The V and J genes are TRBV28 and TRBJ2-7; 9 nucleotides match TRBD1. This CDR3 spans 17 amino acids. The germline V gene encodes CDR1 MDHEN and CDR2 SYDVKM. The junction had 12 bases not matched to a gene; V was cut back by 4 bases and J by 2 bases. This CDR3 is CASSSNHRDRATYEQYF. The CDR3 coding sequence is TGTGCCAGCAGTTCAAACCACCGGGACAGGGCGACCTACGAGCAGTACTTC.

V gene TRBV7-8 combines with J gene TRBJ1-5; D unresolved. V lost 6 bases and J lost 3, with 9 bases in between. Germline CDR1 is SGHVS and CDR2 is FQNEAQ. The CDR3 totals 13 residues. CDR3 loop: CASRPGLNQPQHF. CDR3 nucleotide sequence: TGTGCCAGCAGGCCGGGTCTCAATCAGCCCCAGCATTTT.

The chain links TRBV28 to TRBJ2-1; unclear D gene. The V end lost 10 bases, the J end lost 5 bases, and 6 bases lay between the germline ends. Germline CDR1 is MDHEN and CDR2 is SYDVKM. This CDR3 region has 10 residues. DNA for the CDR3: TGTGCCACCGGAGACAATGAGCAGTTCTTC. Its protein product is CATGDNEQFF.

This chain joins TRBV4-1 and TRBJ1-3, with 10 nucleotides matching TRBD1. CDR1 is MGHRA, CDR2 YSYEKL, per germline. The CDR3 totals 17 residues. V shed 2 bases and J 4 bases; nucleotides not matched to a gene: 8. The CDR3 loop is CASSQPYRQGAGNTIYF. The CDR3 bases are TGCGCCAGCAGCCAACCTTATCGACAGGGGGCCGGAAACACCATATATTTT.

The CDR3 sequence is CASRGGANTGELFF. In DNA form, the CDR3 reads TGTGCCAGCAGGGGAGGGGCTAACACCGGGGAGCTGTTTTTT. The chain links TRBV6-5 to TRBJ2-2; TRBD2 matches at 7 bases. This CDR3 spans 14 amino acids. V was clipped by 6 bases and J by 2 bases; unmatched bases: 3. Looked up from germline, CDR1 is MNHEY and CDR2 is SVGAGI.

The gene calls are TRBV19 and TRBJ2-2; D not resolved. Germline CDR1 LNHDA, CDR2 SQIVND (reference sequence). CDR3 length equals 15 residues. V was pared by 1 base and J by 6 bases, with 12 bases between. CDR3 bases: TGTGCCAGTAGTATAGGCACAGCCCTTCCCGGGGAGCTGTTTTTT. Translation gives CASSIGTALPGELFF. The full variable domain, with the rest looked up from reference TRBV19 and TRBJ2-2, is DGGITQSPKYLFRKEGQNVTLSCEQNLNHDAMYWYRQDPGQGLRLIYYSQIVNDFQKGDIAEGYSVSREKKESFPLTVTSAQKNPTAFYLCASSIGTALPGELFFGEGSRLTVL.

The J gene is TRBJ1-4, the V gene TRBV4-1, with a possible D match to TRBD1 (5 bases). The CDR3 has 15 amino acids. CDR1 is MGHRA and CDR2 is YSYEKL in the germline V gene. Trimming removed 0 bases at V and 8 bases at J, with 13 bases between. DNA for the CDR3: TGCGCCAGCAGCCAAGAAGGCAGGGCTCGAGAAAAACTGTTTTTT. Its protein product is CASSQEGRAREKLFF.

CDR3 in DNA: TGTGCCAGCAACATTGGAGGGGCAGCGGGAATCGAGACCCAGTACTTC. It specifies CASNIGGAAGIETQYF. This chain connects TRBV5-4 to TRBJ2-5; 7 bases line up with TRBD2. Trimming took 6 bases from V and 5 from J; bases not matched to a gene: 16. Germline assignment: CDR1 SGHNT and CDR2 YYREEE (reference sequence). The CDR3 covers 16 residues.

This chain links TRBV2 with TRBJ1-5; D not resolved. The CDR3 is 13 amino acids. Trimming took 1 base from V and 11 from J, leaving 12 bases between them. The germline V gene encodes CDR1 SNHLY and CDR2 FYNNEI. The CDR3 protein is CASSEEVAAAQHF. The CDR3 DNA is TGTGCCAGCAGTGAAGAAGTGGCGGCGGCCCAGCATTTT.

The chain joins TRBV19 to TRBJ1-5, with 7 bases lining up with TRBD1. With V trimmed by 5 bases and J by 7 bases, 5 bases remained unmatched. Germline V gene data show CDR1 as LNHDA and CDR2 as SQIVND (reference sequence). This CDR3 contains 13 residues. The chain's CDR3 is CASSLDRDQPQHF. Here the CDR3 DNA reads TGTGCCAGTAGTCTCGACAGGGACCAGCCCCAGCATTTT.

The chain has TRBV11-2 and TRBJ2-5; 8 nucleotides line up with TRBD1. This CDR3 spans 14 amino acids. Trimming at V came to 5 bases and at J to 1 base, leaving 3 bases not matched to a gene. Germline values: CDR1 SGHAT, CDR2 FQNNGV. The CDR3 spells CASSVGQGQETQYF. The CDR3 DNA is TGTGCCAGCAGCGTCGGACAGGGCCAAGAGACCCAGTACTTC. The variable domain in full, completed from reference TRBV11-2 and TRBJ2-5, reads EAGVAQSPRYKIIEKRQSVAFWCNPISGHATLYWYQQILGQGPKLLIQFQNNGVVDDSQLPKDRFSAERLKGVDSTLKIQPAKLEDSAVYLCASSVGQGQETQYFGPGTRLLVL.

This chain connects TRBV29-1 to TRBJ2-1; the D gene is possibly TRBD2 (6 bases). CDR1 and CDR2 (germline): SQVTM, ANQGSEA. CDR3 length: 14 residues. Trimming pared 6 bases from V and 1 base from J, leaving 13 bases between. As DNA, the CDR3 is TGCAGCGTCACCGGACGGGAGTCCTACAATGAGCAGTTCTTC. It translates to CSVTGRESYNEQFF.

The chain uses TRBV28 and TRBJ2-3; no clear D gene. The germline V and J ends were trimmed by 3 bases and 2 bases, with 9 bases remaining between them. The CDR3 length is 14 residues. Germline loops: CDR1 MDHEN, CDR2 SYDVKM. DNA of the CDR3: TGTGCCAGCAGTTTTAACGGTCCCACAGATACGCAGTATTTT. Translation: CASSFNGPTDTQYF.

This clone was found once. The J gene is TRBJ1-1, the V gene TRBV7-6, with 8 nucleotides matching TRBD1. Unmatched junction bases numbered 12, after V lost 0 bases and J lost 3 bases. The CDR3 is 18 residues long. Germline V gene sequence: CDR1 SGHVS, CDR2 FNYEAQ. The CDR3 DNA reads TGTGCCAGCAGCTTAGCGGGGCGAGTAGACAGGGGAGACACTGAAGCTTTCTTT. Translated: CASSLAGRVDRGDTEAFF.

This clone was counted a single time. The V call is TRBV18, the J call TRBJ1-2, with 10 nucleotides matching TRBD1. J was trimmed by 2 bases and V by 3 bases; bases with no gene match: 3. Germline V gene data show CDR1 as KGHSH and CDR2 as LQKENI. The CDR3 is 15 residues long. In DNA form, the CDR3 reads TGTGCCAGCTCACCCAAGACAGGGGGCAACTATGGCTACACCTTC. The encoded protein is CASSPKTGGNYGYTF.

V is TRBV9 and J is TRBJ2-1; 12 bases fit TRBD2. The CDR3 runs 16 residues. Germline-derived CDR1 and CDR2 are SGDLS and YYNGEE. Trimming at V came to 0 bases and at J to 4 bases, leaving 2 bases not matched to a gene. The CDR3: CASSVGGTSGYNEQFF. The CDR3 DNA sequence: TGTGCCAGCAGCGTAGGGGGGACTAGCGGGTACAATGAGCAGTTCTTC.

V usage is TRBV19 and J usage is TRBJ2-1; 13 positions agree with TRBD2. The V gene's germline CDR1 is LNHDA and CDR2 SQIVND (reference sequence). The CDR3 loop spans 21 amino acids. Losses at the gene ends were 5 bases for V and 4 bases for J; bases not matched to a gene: 20. The CDR3 reads CASSLSGTSGARYDTYNEQFF. CDR3 nucleotides: TGTGCCAGTAGTTTATCCGGGACTAGCGGGGCGCGATATGATACGTACAATGAGCAGTTCTTC.